This TCR beta chain was obtained from a study of T cell changes during pregnancy in multiple sclerosis. TCRdb's copy holds only in-frame clones and misses some; the assay was immunoSEQ multiplex PCR. The profile covers approximately 100,000 clones, with about 91% appearing a single time and 2.5% to 3.5% taken by the ten largest. CDR1 is SNHLY, CDR2 FYNNEI, per germline. Unmatched junction bases numbered 3, after V lost 4 bases and J lost 3 bases. The CDR3 spans 13 residues. The source of this sequence is a female donor with multiple sclerosis, enrolled in a pregnancy study. The material was peripheral blood, obtained in the second trimester of pregnancy. The V and J genes are TRBV2 and TRBJ2-7, with TRBD1 matching over 7 bases. CDR3 loop: CASSATGNYEQYF. In DNA, the CDR3 is TGTGCCAGCAGTGCGACAGGGAACTACGAGCAGTACTTC.